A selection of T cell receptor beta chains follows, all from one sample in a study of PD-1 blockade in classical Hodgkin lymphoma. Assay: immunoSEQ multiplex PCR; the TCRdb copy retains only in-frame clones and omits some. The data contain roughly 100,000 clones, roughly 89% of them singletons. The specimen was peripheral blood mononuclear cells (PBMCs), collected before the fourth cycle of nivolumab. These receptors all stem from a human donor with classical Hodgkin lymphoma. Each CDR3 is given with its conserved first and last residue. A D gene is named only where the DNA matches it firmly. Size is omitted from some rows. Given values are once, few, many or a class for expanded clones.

cdr3_nt: TGTGCCAGCAGTTACTCGACCGGGGAGCTGTTTTTT; cdr3_aa: CASSYSTGELFF; v_call: TRBV6-5; j_call: TRBJ2-2; d_call: .; clone_size: .
cdr3_nt: TGTGCCACCCGGTGGGAAGGGGTAAACACTGAAGCTTTCTTT; cdr3_aa: CATRWEGVNTEAFF; v_call: TRBV15; j_call: TRBJ1-1; d_call: .; clone_size: .
cdr3_nt: TGTGCCAGCAGTTTGAGGGACAGGGGGGTACGGGAGGCAAATGAGCAGTTCTTC; cdr3_aa: CASSLRDRGVREANEQFF; v_call: TRBV28; j_call: TRBJ2-1; d_call: TRBD1; clone_size: once
cdr3_nt: TGCGCCAGCAGTGTGACCCTAGGAGATATGAATGAGCAGTTCTTC; cdr3_aa: CASSVTLGDMNEQFF; v_call: TRBV10-2; j_call: TRBJ2-1; d_call: .; clone_size: .
cdr3_nt: TGTGCCAGCAGTGACTCGACGGGGACAGGGGGCTACTACGAGCAGTACTTC; cdr3_aa: CASSDSTGTGGYYEQYF; v_call: TRBV6-4; j_call: TRBJ2-7; d_call: TRBD1; clone_size: .
cdr3_nt: TGTGCCAGCCGGGGCTCGGCGAATCAGCCCCAGCATTTT; cdr3_aa: CASRGSANQPQHF; v_call: TRBV2; j_call: TRBJ1-5; d_call: .; clone_size: .
cdr3_nt: TGTGCCAGCTCACCTCAGGATACGCAGTATTTT; cdr3_aa: CASSPQDTQYF; v_call: TRBV18; j_call: TRBJ2-3; d_call: .; clone_size: once
cdr3_nt: TGTGCCAGCAGTCTCTCCGATCCACCCCCCTACGAGCAGTACTTC; cdr3_aa: CASSLSDPPPYEQYF; v_call: TRBV6-5; j_call: TRBJ2-7; d_call: .; clone_size: .
cdr3_nt: TGTGCCAGCAACCCTGGACTAGGAGTCTCGAAGGGGCAGTTCTTC; cdr3_aa: CASNPGLGVSKGQFF; v_call: TRBV2; j_call: TRBJ2-1; d_call: TRBD2; clone_size: .
cdr3_nt: TGTGCCACCCAGCTCTACAATGAGCAGTTCTTC; cdr3_aa: CATQLYNEQFF; v_call: TRBV28; j_call: TRBJ2-1; d_call: .; clone_size: .
cdr3_nt: TGTGCCAGCAGCTTACCGGGACAGGGACGTTGGGGGAGTATCACTGAAGCTTTCTTT; cdr3_aa: CASSLPGQGRWGSITEAFF; v_call: TRBV5-6; j_call: TRBJ1-1; d_call: TRBD1; clone_size: once
cdr3_nt: TGTGCCAGCAGCTCCCAACCAGCGGGACAGCTAAACACCGGGGAGCTGTTTTTT; cdr3_aa: CASSSQPAGQLNTGELFF; v_call: TRBV7-2; j_call: TRBJ2-2; d_call: .; clone_size: .
cdr3_nt: TGTGCCAGCAGCTTAAGGGGGACTAGCTGGGCAGATACGCAGTATTTT; cdr3_aa: CASSLRGTSWADTQYF; v_call: TRBV7-2; j_call: TRBJ2-3; d_call: TRBD2; clone_size: .
cdr3_nt: TGCGCCAGCAGTGAAAGGGCGGGAGGGCCTTTAGAGACCCAGTACTTC; cdr3_aa: CASSERAGGPLETQYF; v_call: TRBV10-2; j_call: TRBJ2-5; d_call: TRBD2; clone_size: .
cdr3_nt: TGTGCCAGTTACAGGGTCGGGGGCTACACCTTC; cdr3_aa: CASYRVGGYTF; v_call: TRBV28; j_call: TRBJ1-2; d_call: .; clone_size: few